This T cell receptor (beta chain) was captured by sequencing in a study of blood T cell repertoires in COVID-19 (dated by TCRdb to the early 2020s). Study-wide context: Samples from collaborators originated in the United States, Italy and Spain and spanned both the acute and convalescent phases of COVID-19. The prospective study material was composed of cDNA or gDNA derived from T cells, B-cell-depleted T cells, or PBMCs. Subjects who had been exposed to COVID-19, were actively infected with it, or had recovered from it provided the deeply sampled blood TCRbeta repertoires that made up the dataset. Sample metadata almost always included a de-identified subject ID, COVID-19 status, age in years and sex. A freely available public database, intended as a resource for researchers studying the immune response to SARS-CoV-2, is where the repertoires were released. The samples were drawn from the first 160 participants of the ongoing ImmuneRACE study and from 950 to 1,500 subjects provided by 6 global collaborators. HLA class I and class II types, where available, came from metadata supplied by the sample provider rather than from assay-based typing.

Overall study results and their limits: Clinical and demographic metadata were provided uncurated, with the amount varying by source and participant.

Enrolling through a virtual design, the prospective study's participants ranged in age from roughly 18 to 89 years and lived across some 23 United States geographic areas. To assign participants to cohorts, the prospective study relied on clinical history that participants themselves reported in a screening survey and a study questionnaire. ImmuneRACE Cohort 3 recovered participants were defined by two consecutive negative NP/OP PCR tests, healthcare professional clearance, or symptom resolution. Each participant in the prospective study had whole blood, serum and a nasopharyngeal or oropharyngeal swab collected by mobile phlebotomists. Additional blood draws and questionnaires over an approximately two-month period could optionally be provided by prospective study participants. Before DNA extraction, blood samples from the prospective study were shipped at room temperature or frozen. Trimming accounts for 3 bases at V and 8 bases at J, while the number of junction bases matched to no gene is 7. As encoded in the germline V gene, CDR1 is KGHSH while CDR2 is LQKENI. The CDR3 runs 15 amino acids, cysteine and phenylalanine included. Here the CDR3 DNA is all that survives: 45 bases in frame from base 1.

Remarks on this clone: Its antigen is unknown. No qualities accompany the bases; no much larger clone lies one base away.

The immunoSEQ Assay, a bias-controlled multiplex PCR, was used to amplify TCRbeta CDR3 regions from genomic DNA. In the original analysis: The number of nucleated cells in each sample was estimated by amplification of reference gene primers within the assay. To quantify the absolute abundance of each unique TCRbeta CDR3 rearrangement, sequence reads were collapsed and filtered. For each sample, productive Simpson clonality was calculated as the square root of Simpson's diversity index over productive rearrangements. The clones in this table, taken by TCRdb from immuneACCESS, are in-frame only. Not every clone is retained; where verified, under half of the shortfall comes from an unresolved V gene, and the cause of the rest is unknown. V, J and clone size are taken as reported in that table, and D and trimming were inferred from the DNA itself. In this sample the table shows over 200,000 clones, around 80% of which occur a single time. The ten largest clones take up roughly 15% of the sample.

This clonotype was obtained from a man in his forties who had recovered from COVID-19. The sample comprised PBMCs or T cells enriched from blood (not recorded which). Recombination connected TRBV18 to TRBJ1-4; 9 nucleotides in the junction match TRBD1. This receptor has the CDR3 CASSPQRTGEEKLFF. The base sequence is TGTGCCAGCTCACCCCAGAGGACAGGGGAAGAAAAACTGTTTTTT.